Only a few counts were recorded for the clone carrying this T cell receptor (beta chain). The data were produced by immunoSEQ multiplex PCR, yet TCRdb's version contains in-frame clones alone and is incomplete. The data show 130,000 or so clones, roughly four fifths seen once. These data belong to a study of blood T cell repertoires in COVID-19. Study as a whole: Samples representing acute and convalescent COVID-19 were sourced from the United States, Italy and Spain.

Germline-derived CDR1 and CDR2 are SGDLS and YYNGEE. The ends were cut back, 3 bases at V and 11 bases at J, with 14 bases in the middle. This CDR3 spans 12 amino acids. Cohort assignment relied on participant-reported clinical history. The V call is TRBV9, the J call TRBJ1-1; D perhaps matches TRBD1 (5 bases). The sequenced sample was PBMCs or T cells enriched from blood (not recorded which). This receptor was identified in a woman aged 45 to 65 with acute COVID-19. CDR3 in amino acids: CASSGHDSWAFF. CDR3 sequence (DNA): TGTGCCAGCAGCGGCCACGACAGTTGGGCTTTCTTT.